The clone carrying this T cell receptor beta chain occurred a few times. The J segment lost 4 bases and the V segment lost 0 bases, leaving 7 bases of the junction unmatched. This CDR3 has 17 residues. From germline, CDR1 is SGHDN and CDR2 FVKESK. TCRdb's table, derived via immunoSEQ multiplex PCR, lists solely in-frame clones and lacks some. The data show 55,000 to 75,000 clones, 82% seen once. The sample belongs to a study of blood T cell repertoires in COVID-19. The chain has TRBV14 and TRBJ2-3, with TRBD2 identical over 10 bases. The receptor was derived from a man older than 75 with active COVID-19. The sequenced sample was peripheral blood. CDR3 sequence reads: CASSQDKSGRASDTQYF. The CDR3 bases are TGTGCCAGCAGCCAAGATAAGAGCGGGAGGGCCTCAGATACGCAGTATTTT.